This is a list of T cell receptor beta chains from one sample in a study of cytomegalovirus exposure and HLA in healthy donors. Produced via immunoSEQ multiplex PCR; TCRdb's table is partial and in-frame only. This sample carries about 120,000 clones, around 73% of them seen once, and the ten largest clones take approximately 11%. The specimen was PBMCs. All receptors come from a man aged 25-40 years in good health and CMV-seropositive. The CDR3 runs from the conserved cysteine through the conserved F or W. A D gene is named only where the DNA matches it firmly. The size entry is marked missing in some rows and otherwise reads once, few, many or a size class.

d_gene: TRBD1
v_gene: TRBV2
abundance: .
j_gene: TRBJ1-2
CDR3nt: TGTGCCAGCAGGTCGGCCGATCAGGGGGCGCTTGGTGGCTACACCTTC
CDR3aa: CASRSADQGALGGYTF

d_gene: TRBD1
v_gene: TRBV28
abundance: .
j_gene: TRBJ1-2
CDR3nt: TGTGCCAGCAGACCATCCGGGACAGGTACCTATGGCTACACCTTC
CDR3aa: CASRPSGTGTYGYTF

d_gene: .
v_gene: TRBV6-1
abundance: .
j_gene: TRBJ1-4
CDR3nt: TGTGCCAGCAGTGAAGTTGGGACACGGGGGGCGACTAATGAAAAACTGTTTTTT
CDR3aa: CASSEVGTRGATNEKLFF

d_gene: TRBD2
v_gene: TRBV4-1
abundance: .
j_gene: TRBJ2-1
CDR3nt: TGCGCCAGCAGCCAACTGCCTAGCGGGCAATACAATGAGCAGTTCTTC
CDR3aa: CASSQLPSGQYNEQFF

d_gene: TRBD1
v_gene: TRBV5-1
abundance: .
j_gene: TRBJ1-5
CDR3nt: TGCGCCAGCAGCTTGGGGCAGGGGGGAAATCAGCCCCAGCATTTT
CDR3aa: CASSLGQGGNQPQHF

d_gene: TRBD1
v_gene: TRBV6-5
abundance: once
j_gene: TRBJ1-4
CDR3nt: TGTGCCAGCAGTCGGCAGGGGGCTGAAAAACTGTTTTTT
CDR3aa: CASSRQGAEKLFF

d_gene: .
v_gene: TRBV28
abundance: .
j_gene: TRBJ1-2
CDR3nt: TGTGCCAGCAGTATACCTCTTCAGGGTGGCTACACCTTC
CDR3aa: CASSIPLQGGYTF

d_gene: TRBD2
v_gene: TRBV11-2
abundance: .
j_gene: TRBJ2-7
CDR3nt: TGTGCCAGCAGCTTAGATTTTCCTAGCGGGAGCGACGAGCAGTACTTC
CDR3aa: CASSLDFPSGSDEQYF

d_gene: .
v_gene: TRBV5-8
abundance: .
j_gene: TRBJ2-3
CDR3nt: TGTGCCAGCAGCCCCGGGGTAGCGACTAGCACAGATACGCAGTATTTT
CDR3aa: CASSPGVATSTDTQYF

d_gene: .
v_gene: TRBV4-3
abundance: .
j_gene: TRBJ2-2
CDR3nt: TGCGCCAGCAGCCTTAGACCGCCCCAGACAGTTACCAGGGAGCTGTTTTTT
CDR3aa: CASSLRPPQTVTRELFF

d_gene: .
v_gene: TRBV28
abundance: .
j_gene: TRBJ2-3
CDR3nt: TGTGCCAGCAAGGGCTGGGGCGACACAGATACGCAGTATTTT
CDR3aa: CASKGWGDTDTQYF

d_gene: .
v_gene: TRBV4-3
abundance: .
j_gene: TRBJ2-6
CDR3nt: TGCGCCAGCAGCCAAGATGGGCCGGGAGCTAACGGGGCCAACGTCCTGACTTTC
CDR3aa: CASSQDGPGANGANVLTF

d_gene: TRBD2
v_gene: TRBV30
abundance: .
j_gene: TRBJ2-3
CDR3nt: TGTGCCTGGAACGTAGCGGGGCAAGATACGCAGTATTTT
CDR3aa: CAWNVAGQDTQYF

d_gene: TRBD2
v_gene: TRBV13
abundance: .
j_gene: TRBJ2-3
CDR3nt: TGTGCCAGCAGCCTCCCTAGCGGGAGCACAGATACGCAGTATTTT
CDR3aa: CASSLPSGSTDTQYF

d_gene: .
v_gene: TRBV9
abundance: .
j_gene: TRBJ2-3
CDR3nt: TGTGCCAGCAGCGTAGCGGGACTTGTTACAGATACGCAGTATTTT
CDR3aa: CASSVAGLVTDTQYF

d_gene: TRBD2
v_gene: TRBV9
abundance: .
j_gene: TRBJ2-7
CDR3nt: TGTGCCAGCAGCGGGAGAGGGAGGGACTACGAGCAGTACTTC
CDR3aa: CASSGRGRDYEQYF

d_gene: .
v_gene: TRBV2
abundance: .
j_gene: TRBJ2-1
CDR3nt: TGTGCCATCCCCTCGGTCCGGGGCAATGAGCAGTTCTTC
CDR3aa: CAIPSVRGNEQFF

d_gene: TRBD2
v_gene: TRBV11-3
abundance: .
j_gene: TRBJ2-7
CDR3nt: TGTGCCAGCAGCTTAACTAGCGGGAGTTCCTACGAGCAGTACTTC
CDR3aa: CASSLTSGSSYEQYF

d_gene: TRBD1
v_gene: TRBV19
abundance: few
j_gene: TRBJ1-1
CDR3nt: TGTGCCAGTAGTCCTAACAAGGGACAGGGCTTCACTGAAGCTTTCTTT
CDR3aa: CASSPNKGQGFTEAFF

d_gene: .
v_gene: TRBV2
abundance: .
j_gene: TRBJ2-1
CDR3nt: TGTGCCAGCACTTGGCGGGTCTACAATGAGCAGTTCTTC
CDR3aa: CASTWRVYNEQFF

d_gene: .
v_gene: TRBV7-6
abundance: .
j_gene: TRBJ2-2
CDR3nt: TGTGCCAGCAGCTTAGGACAGTCAAACACCGGGGAGCTGTTTTTT
CDR3aa: CASSLGQSNTGELFF

d_gene: .
v_gene: TRBV5-1
abundance: .
j_gene: TRBJ2-7
CDR3nt: TGCGCCAGCAGCTTGGCCATAAGGTCGGGTGAGCAGTACTTC
CDR3aa: CASSLAIRSGEQYF

d_gene: TRBD2
v_gene: TRBV7-2
abundance: once
j_gene: TRBJ2-7
CDR3nt: TGTGCCAGCAGCCAAACTAGCGGGAGGGCCTACGAGCAGTACTTC
CDR3aa: CASSQTSGRAYEQYF

d_gene: .
v_gene: TRBV28
abundance: once
j_gene: TRBJ1-5
CDR3nt: TGTGCCAGCAGGCAGGGGTACAATCAGCCCCAGCATTTT
CDR3aa: CASRQGYNQPQHF

d_gene: TRBD2
v_gene: TRBV28
abundance: .
j_gene: TRBJ2-7
CDR3nt: TGTGCCAGCAGTTTGCTCGCGGGAGCCTACGAGCAGTACTTC
CDR3aa: CASSLLAGAYEQYF

d_gene: .
v_gene: TRBV18
abundance: .
j_gene: TRBJ2-3
CDR3nt: TGTGCCAGCTCACCCAGAGACATTCCTAGCACAGATACGCAGTATTTT
CDR3aa: CASSPRDIPSTDTQYF

d_gene: .
v_gene: TRBV29-1
abundance: .
j_gene: TRBJ2-3
CDR3nt: TGCAGCGTCGCACCCACACAATTTTACACAGATACGCAGTATTTT
CDR3aa: CSVAPTQFYTDTQYF

d_gene: .
v_gene: TRBV10-3
abundance: .
j_gene: TRBJ2-5
CDR3nt: TGTGCCATCAGTGAGTCGGAACGGGAAGAGACCCAGTACTTC
CDR3aa: CAISESEREETQYF

d_gene: .
v_gene: TRBV7-2
abundance: once
j_gene: TRBJ2-5
CDR3nt: TGTGCCAGCAGCTGGAAGGCGATAGCAGAGACCCAGTACTTC
CDR3aa: CASSWKAIAETQYF

d_gene: TRBD1
v_gene: TRBV10-2
abundance: few
j_gene: TRBJ2-1
CDR3nt: TGCGCCAGCAGAGATGACAGGGGAAGGTACAATGAGCAGTTCTTC
CDR3aa: CASRDDRGRYNEQFF

d_gene: TRBD1
v_gene: TRBV7-9
abundance: .
j_gene: TRBJ1-1
CDR3nt: TGTGCCAGCAGCCCCCGGACAGGGGGGAACACTGAAGCTTTCTTT
CDR3aa: CASSPRTGGNTEAFF

d_gene: TRBD1
v_gene: TRBV6-1
abundance: .
j_gene: TRBJ1-2
CDR3nt: TGTGCCAGCAGTGAAGCGGAGACAGGGGCTTATGGCTACACCTTC
CDR3aa: CASSEAETGAYGYTF

d_gene: .
v_gene: TRBV28
abundance: .
j_gene: TRBJ1-3
CDR3nt: TGTGCCAGCAGCCCGTCCACTTCCACCTCTGGAAACACCATATATTTT
CDR3aa: CASSPSTSTSGNTIYF

d_gene: .
v_gene: TRBV27
abundance: once
j_gene: TRBJ2-3
CDR3nt: TGTGCCAGCAGTAAAACTAGGGGCACAGATACGCAGTATTTT
CDR3aa: CASSKTRGTDTQYF

d_gene: .
v_gene: TRBV5-6
abundance: .
j_gene: TRBJ1-2
CDR3nt: TGTGCCAGCAGCCCCGTTTGGCAGGGGCATGGCTACACCTTC
CDR3aa: CASSPVWQGHGYTF

d_gene: TRBD2
v_gene: TRBV5-1
abundance: .
j_gene: TRBJ2-7
CDR3nt: TGCGCCAGCAGCTTCGGGACGGGAGGAACCTACGAGCAGTACTTC
CDR3aa: CASSFGTGGTYEQYF

d_gene: .
v_gene: TRBV18
abundance: .
j_gene: TRBJ2-3
CDR3nt: TGTGCCAGCTCACCAGCACAGAACACAGATACGCAGTATTTT
CDR3aa: CASSPAQNTDTQYF

d_gene: TRBD2
v_gene: TRBV5-8
abundance: once
j_gene: TRBJ2-7
CDR3nt: TGTGCCAGCAGTTTATACCTCGTTTCGGGGAGGGCCTCGAAAAGCCACGAGCAGTACTTC
CDR3aa: CASSLYLVSGRASKSHEQYF

d_gene: TRBD2
v_gene: TRBV5-8
abundance: few
j_gene: TRBJ2-1
CDR3nt: TGTGCCAGCAGCCCGCGTCTAGCGGGGTCAAAGGAGCAGTTCTTC
CDR3aa: CASSPRLAGSKEQFF

d_gene: .
v_gene: TRBV5-1
abundance: .
j_gene: TRBJ1-1
CDR3nt: TGCGCCAGCAGCTTGGATCCGGGGAGGGGTGGAGGCACTGAAGCTTTCTTT
CDR3aa: CASSLDPGRGGGTEAFF

d_gene: TRBD1
v_gene: TRBV6-5
abundance: .
j_gene: TRBJ1-3
CDR3nt: TGTGCCAGCAGTTACCGACAGGGGAGAGACACCATATATTTT
CDR3aa: CASSYRQGRDTIYF

d_gene: .
v_gene: TRBV4-2
abundance: few
j_gene: TRBJ1-4
CDR3nt: TGTGCCAGCAGCCAAGAAGGGCAGGGTGTCAATGAAAAACTGTTTTTT
CDR3aa: CASSQEGQGVNEKLFF

d_gene: .
v_gene: TRBV27
abundance: .
j_gene: TRBJ1-2
CDR3nt: TGTGCCAGCAGTTTTGCCGGGTATGGCTACACCTTC
CDR3aa: CASSFAGYGYTF

d_gene: TRBD1
v_gene: TRBV5-4
abundance: .
j_gene: TRBJ1-1
CDR3nt: TGTGCCAGCAGCTTGGCCGGGACAGCGCGCTCCGAAGCTTTCTTT
CDR3aa: CASSLAGTARSEAFF

d_gene: TRBD2
v_gene: TRBV19
abundance: .
j_gene: TRBJ2-5
CDR3nt: TGTGCCAGTAGTATATTAGCGGGAGTGAGGGAGACCCAGTACTTC
CDR3aa: CASSILAGVRETQYF

d_gene: TRBD1
v_gene: TRBV4-3
abundance: once
j_gene: TRBJ1-2
CDR3nt: TGCGCCAGCAGCCAAGATATTGGACAGGGAAACTATGGCTACACCTTC
CDR3aa: CASSQDIGQGNYGYTF

d_gene: .
v_gene: TRBV28
abundance: .
j_gene: TRBJ2-7
CDR3nt: TGTGCCAGCAGTTTGAACGGGGGGCCCTCCTACGAGCAGTACTTC
CDR3aa: CASSLNGGPSYEQYF

d_gene: .
v_gene: TRBV30
abundance: .
j_gene: TRBJ1-1
CDR3nt: TGTGCCTGGAGAGAAGGGAGGCTAGCTTTCTTT
CDR3aa: CAWREGRLAFF